These 7 T cell receptor beta chains came from one sample sequenced in a study of cytomegalovirus exposure and HLA in healthy donors. Clones were sequenced by immunoSEQ multiplex PCR, and TCRdb holds only the in-frame ones, with some missing. Among tens of thousands of clones, around 89% were seen once, and the ten largest hold 1.7%. What was sequenced was PBMCs. These receptors originate from a woman younger than 30 in good health and CMV-seronegative.

This clone has only a few counts. The rearrangement joins TRBV25-1 to TRBJ1-5, with D tentatively TRBD1 (5 bases). V was cut by 6 bases and J by 3 bases, with 12 bases left in between. The V gene's germline CDR1 is MGHDK and CDR2 SYGVNS. The length of the CDR3 is 14 residues. The CDR3 region has the DNA TGTGCCAGCAGCCCGGGGGGATTCAATCAGCCCCAGCATTTT. Translated: CASSPGGFNQPQHF.

CDR3: CASSRTVAYEQYF. The DNA of the CDR3 is TGTGCCAGCAGTAGGACTGTAGCCTACGAGCAGTACTTC. This chain links TRBV27 with TRBJ2-7; D perhaps matches TRBD2 (5 bases). The V end lost 5 bases, the J end lost 2 bases, and 10 bases lay between the germline ends. CDR1 and CDR2 (germline): MNHEY, SMNVEV (reference sequence). This CDR3 has 13 amino acids.

This chain joins TRBV13 and TRBJ2-1; 10 nucleotides match TRBD2. CDR1 is PRHDT, CDR2 FYEKMQ, per germline (reference sequence). Trimming at V came to 5 bases and at J to 0 bases, leaving 4 bases not matched to a gene. This CDR3 region has 16 residues. The CDR3, as DNA: TGTGCCAGCAGCCCCCCTAGCGGGAGCTCCTACAATGAGCAGTTCTTC. Translating gives CASSPPSGSSYNEQFF.

This sequence joins TRBV6-5 and TRBJ1-1; a weak D match, TRBD1 (5 bases). Trimming pared 5 bases from V and 4 bases from J, leaving 11 bases between. The CDR3 is 13 amino acids. Looked up from germline, CDR1 is MNHEY and CDR2 is SVGAGI. The CDR3 protein is CASSQDRSTEAFF. The CDR3 region has the DNA TGTGCCAGCAGTCAAGACAGATCCACTGAAGCTTTCTTT.

The chain combines TRBV30 with TRBJ2-2; 7 bases line up with TRBD2. The germline gives CDR1 GTSNPN, CDR2 SVGIG (reference sequence). The CDR3 runs to 16 residues. Germline trimming cut 3 bases from V and 1 base from J; bases unmatched to any gene: 8. CDR3 residues: CAWRLGRGVNTGELFF. CDR3 nucleotide sequence: TGTGCCTGGAGGCTAGGGAGGGGCGTGAACACCGGGGAGCTGTTTTTT. Combining the CDR3 with reference TRBV30 and TRBJ2-2 gives the whole variable domain SQTIHQWPATLVQPVGSPLSLECTVEGTSNPNLYWYRQAAGRGLQLLFYSVGIGQISSEVPQNLSASRPQDRQFILSSKKLLLSDSGFYLCAWRLGRGVNTGELFFGEGSRLTVL.

This chain links TRBV6-5 with TRBJ2-3, with D uncertain. Per the germline V gene, CDR1 is MNHEY and CDR2 is SVGAGI. This CDR3 comprises 12 residues. Trimming cost V 5 bases and J 4 bases, with 7 bases left between them. CDR3 sequence reads: CASSPTSDTQYF. In DNA form, the CDR3 reads TGTGCCAGCAGTCCTACGTCAGATACGCAGTATTTT.

V is TRBV28 and J is TRBJ1-1, with a possible D match to TRBD1 (6 bases). V lost 6 bases to trimming and J lost 5 bases, with 10 bases between them. The CDR3 extends over 12 amino acids. Germline loops: CDR1 MDHEN, CDR2 SYDVKM. The CDR3 nucleotides are TGTGCCAGCAGGGGGGGGCTTACTGAAGCTTTCTTT. Its translation is CASRGGLTEAFF.